Below, one TCR beta chain is given with its context. Its specificity is not known. With 60 Vbeta and 13 Jbeta primers, the PCR was carried out. Repertoires were generated with immunoSEQ multiplex PCR, while TCRdb's copy carries only in-frame clones and drops some. The sample shows roughly 180,000 clones, roughly 88% of them seen only once. This sample was taken from a study of cytomegalovirus exposure and HLA in healthy donors. Overall study context: Some 85 million unique TCRs, all from HLA-typed donors, were included in an early release of the data.

V lost 3 bases to trimming and J lost 2 bases; unmatched junction nucleotides: 4. The CDR3 runs 14 residues. CDR1 is SGHDT and CDR2 is YYEEEE in the germline V gene. Points from the study as a whole: Owing to their indistinguishability, certain V segments, notably TRBV6-2 and TRBV6-3, were excluded.

The origin of this receptor is a boy under 10 years old in good health and CMV-seronegative. This chain joins TRBV5-6 and TRBJ1-2; 7 bases align to TRBD1. Material for sequencing was PBMCs. The CDR3 region is CASSWGQKNYGYTF. CDR3 bases: TGTGCCAGCAGCTGGGGACAGAAGAACTATGGCTACACCTTC.